The 15 T cell receptor beta chains below come from one sample, sequenced in a study of blood T cell repertoires in COVID-19. Profiled with immunoSEQ multiplex PCR; TCRdb holds only in-frame clones, not every one. The data hold 350,000 to 400,000 clones, with 90% to 95% observed a single time. The material sequenced was PBMCs or T cells enriched from blood (not recorded which). These receptors were taken from a woman aged 40 to 49 who had been exposed to COVID-19.

V and J are TRBV6-6 and TRBJ1-2, with TRBD1 matching 7 bases. J gave up 8 bases and V 0 bases, and 6 bases lay outside the gene matches. CDR3 size: 14 residues. CDR1 and CDR2 (germline): MNHNY, SVGAGI (reference sequence). The CDR3: CASSYSDRVVGYTF. CDR3 nucleotide sequence: TGTGCCAGCAGTTACTCAGACAGGGTAGTCGGCTACACCTTC.

V usage is TRBV2 and J usage is TRBJ1-4, with D possibly matching TRBD1 (6 bases). The CDR3 sequence is 16 residues long. Trimming stripped 8 bases from V and 0 bases from J, with 16 bases between. Looked up from germline, CDR1 is SNHLY and CDR2 is FYNNEI. The CDR3 nucleotides are TGTGCCAGCGGAGGACAGAAAGATGCAACTAATGAAAAACTGTTTTTT. It codes for CASGGQKDATNEKLFF.

This chain uses TRBV5-1 with TRBJ1-2; D call uncertain. The germline V gene has CDR1 SGHRS and CDR2 YFSETQ. V was cut by 8 bases and J by 1 base, with 15 bases left in between. The CDR3 consists of 14 residues. The CDR3 DNA is TGCGCCAGTAACCGTGGGGAGTTTAACTATGGCTACACCTTC. It encodes CASNRGEFNYGYTF. Supplemented by reference TRBV5-1 and TRBJ1-2, the full variable domain reads KAGVTQTPRYLIKTRGQQVTLSCSPISGHRSVSWYQQTPGQGLQFLFEYFSETQRNKGNFPGRFSGRQFSNSRSEMNVSTLELGDSALYLCASNRGEFNYGYTFGSGTRLTVV.

The chain combines TRBV7-6 with TRBJ1-3; TRBD1 matches at 11 bases. There are 20 residues in the CDR3. Germline V gene data show CDR1 as SGHVS and CDR2 as FNYEAQ. J lost 0 bases, V lost 0 bases, and 10 bases had no gene match. The CDR3 loop reads CASSLAGQGEVAASGNTIYF. The CDR3 nucleotides are TGTGCCAGCAGCTTAGCGGGACAGGGGGAGGTTGCGGCCTCTGGAAACACCATATATTTT. The full variable domain, with the rest looked up from reference TRBV7-6 and TRBJ1-3, is GAGVSQSPRYKVTKRGQDVALRCDPISGHVSLYWYRQALGQGPEFLTYFNYEAQQDKSGLPNDRFSAERPEGSISTLTIQRTEQRDSAMYRCASSLAGQGEVAASGNTIYFGEGSWLTVV.

The chain employs TRBV19 and TRBJ2-3; no reliable D call. The CDR3 contains 12 residues. Between the trimmed V and J ends, which lost 3 bases and 5 bases, there was a span of 6 bases. CDR1 and CDR2 from the germline V gene are LNHDA and SQIVND (reference sequence). The CDR3 coding sequence is TGTGCCAGTAGTATGTCGGGAGATACGCAGTATTTT. Its protein is CASSMSGDTQYF.

The genes are TRBV18 and TRBJ1-1; TRBD1 is a possible D gene (5 bases). Deletions cut 6 bases from V and 5 bases from J, with 10 bases between. The CDR3 is 12 residues long. Germline V gene data show CDR1 as KGHSH and CDR2 as LQKENI. The CDR3 sequence is CASSLDRTEAFF. CDR3 in DNA: TGTGCCAGCTCCCTCGACAGAACTGAAGCTTTCTTT. The full variable domain, completed using reference TRBV18 and TRBJ1-1, is NAGVMQNPRHLVRRRGQEARLRCSPMKGHSHVYWYRQLPEEGLKFMVYLQKENIIDESGMPKERFSAEFPKEGPSILRIQQVVRGDSAAYFCASSLDRTEAFFGQGTRLTVV.

The J gene is TRBJ1-4, the V gene TRBV6-5; tentative D call: TRBD1 (5 bases). CDR3 size: 14 residues. V was pared by 4 bases and J by 3 bases, with 9 bases between. Germline CDR1 MNHEY, CDR2 SVGAGI. The CDR3 DNA is TGTGCCAGCAGTTCAGGGATTTCTAATGAAAAACTGTTTTTT. Translating it yields CASSSGISNEKLFF.

J is TRBJ2-5 and V is TRBV18, with unresolved D. V lost 2 bases and J 7 bases, leaving 14 bases between the germline ends. The CDR3 is 14 residues long. Germline V gene sequence: CDR1 KGHSH, CDR2 LQKENI. CDR3 nucleotide sequence: TGTGCCAGCTCACCAAAAGGATTGGAGTGGACCCAGTACTTC. Amino acid sequence: CASSPKGLEWTQYF.

The rearrangement links TRBV5-5 to TRBJ2-7; D not resolved. The CDR3 sequence is 14 residues long. Germline V gene lookup returns CDR1 SGHKS and CDR2 YYEKEE (reference sequence). V lost 0 bases to trimming and J lost 0 bases, with 7 bases between them. CDR3 loop: CASSLAEISYEQYF. CDR3 nucleotide sequence: TGTGCCAGCAGCTTGGCGGAGATCTCCTACGAGCAGTACTTC.

The table lists this clone with a count of one. The J gene is TRBJ2-2, the V gene TRBV21-1; the D call TRBD1 from the table was never checked on the DNA. TRBV21-1 is a pseudogene. The CDR3 runs to 17 residues. CDR3 sequence (DNA): TGTGCCAGCAGCAACCGGGACAGGTTGTCGAGGACCGGGGAGCTGTTTTTT. This encodes CASSNRDRLSRTGELFF.

The CDR3 DNA reads as TGTGCCAGCAGCTCCGGGGTCATGGATGAGCAGTTCTTC. It yields the protein CASSSGVMDEQFF. The chain uses TRBV5-4 and TRBJ2-1; maybe TRBD2 (5 bases). CDR1 SGHNT and CDR2 YYREEE come from the germline V gene (reference sequence). Trimming shortened V by 3 bases and J by 8 bases, and 12 bases separated the two germline ends. This CDR3 is 13 amino acids long. The full variable domain, rest sourced from reference TRBV5-4 and TRBJ2-1, is ETGVTQSPTHLIKTRGQQVTLRCSSQSGHNTVSWYQQALGQGPQFIFQYYREEENGRGNFPPRFSGLQFPNYSSELNVNALELDDSALYLCASSSGVMDEQFFGPGTRLTVL.

The J gene is TRBJ1-1, the V gene TRBV7-8; 7 bases are a match to TRBD1. The germline gives CDR1 SGHVS, CDR2 FQNEAQ. The junction had 5 bases not matched to a gene; V was cut back by 1 base and J by 0 bases. The CDR3 sequence is 16 residues long. The CDR3 DNA reads as TGTGCCAGCAGCTTAGTCTCCGGGACAGTGAACACTGAAGCTTTCTTT. Protein sequence: CASSLVSGTVNTEAFF.

The chain is built from TRBV11-3 and TRBJ2-1, with TRBD2 matching 7 bases. CDR1 is SGHNT, CDR2 YENEEA, per germline. This CDR3 is 16 amino acids long. The V gene end was trimmed by 1 base and the J gene end by 2 bases; junction bases not matched to a gene: 5. CDR3 in amino acids: CASSLVAGVTYNEQFF. The CDR3 coding sequence is TGTGCCAGCAGCTTAGTTGCGGGGGTCACCTACAATGAGCAGTTCTTC.

J is TRBJ2-2 and V is TRBV19; TRBD1 aligns across 9 bases. The length of the CDR3 is 14 residues. CDR1 and CDR2 (germline): LNHDA, SQIVND (reference sequence). The ends lost 6 bases at V and 5 bases at J; junction bases unmatched: 4. The CDR3 reads CASRDRGWTGELFF. For the CDR3, the DNA is TGTGCCAGTAGGGACAGGGGATGGACCGGGGAGCTGTTTTTT.

This clone appeared once. The chain combines TRBV5-1 with TRBJ1-1; 10 bases are a match to TRBD1. This CDR3 comprises 14 residues. CDR1 is SGHRS, CDR2 YFSETQ, per germline. Unmatched junction bases numbered 5, after V lost 4 bases and J lost 5 bases. The CDR3 region is CASSVRDRGTEAFF. CDR3 nucleotide sequence: TGCGCCAGCAGCGTGCGGGACAGGGGAACTGAAGCTTTCTTT.